The source of this T cell receptor (beta chain) is a study of blood T cell repertoires in COVID-19. Study-wide background: T cells, B-cell-depleted T cells, or PBMCs supplied cDNA or gDNA.

V was pared by 4 bases and J by 4 bases, with 13 bases between. The germline V gene encodes CDR1 MNHEY and CDR2 SVGAGI. The CDR3 loop spans 14 amino acids. Authors' analysis steps: Amplification of reference gene primers was used by the study to estimate nucleated cell counts. The table came from immunoSEQ multiplex PCR; TCRdb's copy has only in-frame clones and leaves some out. V and J calls and clone size are copied from that table; D and trimming were computed from the DNA. This table has 35,000 to 45,000 clones, around 85% appearing once. This TCR derives from a middle-aged man with active COVID-19. Sequences were obtained from peripheral blood. The chain has TRBV6-5 and TRBJ1-1; perhaps TRBD1 as D (5 bases). The CDR3, as DNA: TGTGCCAGCAGTTTCCAGGGTAAAGGCACTGAAGCTTTCTTT. Its protein is CASSFQGKGTEAFF.